These T cell receptor beta chains were read from a single sample in a study of CD8 T cells in Susac syndrome. MiXCR was run by TCRdb on the immunoSEQ multiplex PCR reads, yielding one entry per CDR3 protein. The data contain about 120,000 distinct CDR3 sequences, roughly 94% of them singletons. The sequencing input was CD8+ T cells from PBMCs. The receptors come from a human donor with Susac syndrome. CDR3s include the opening cysteine and the closing phenylalanine or tryptophan. D genes are given only for firm matches. Clone size is stated in some rows and not others, as once, few, many or a class when expanded.

size: few; D: TRBD1; J: TRBJ1-1; V: TRBV9; length: 16; CDR3: CASSPRDRAMNTEAFF; DNA: TGTGCCAGCAGCCCTCGGGACAGGGCTATGAACACTGAAGCTTTCTTT
size: -; D: -; J: TRBJ1-6; V: TRBV30; length: 16; CDR3: CAWSLLGTRVDSPLHF; DNA: TGTGCCTGGAGTCTTCTCGGCACGAGGGTGGATTCACCCCTCCACTTT
size: -; D: TRBD2; J: TRBJ2-7; V: TRBV6-1; length: 16; CDR3: CASSPTSGEITYEQYF; DNA: TGTGCCAGCAGCCCCACTAGCGGGGAGATTACCTACGAGCAGTACTTC
size: -; D: TRBD2; J: TRBJ2-1; V: TRBV4-1; length: 16; CDR3: CASSSSGGAGYNEQFF; DNA: TGCGCCAGCAGCAGTAGCGGGGGGGCCGGGTACAATGAGCAGTTCTTC
size: -; D: -; J: TRBJ1-5; V: TRBV4-3; length: 17; CDR3: CASSQAPIPGPRQPQHF; DNA: TGCGCCAGCAGCCAAGCCCCAATTCCGGGGCCAAGACAGCCCCAGCATTTT
size: -; D: -; J: TRBJ1-1; V: TRBV20-1; length: 15; CDR3: CSATDLSPMNTEAFF; DNA: TGCAGTGCTACCGATCTATCGCCTATGAACACTGAAGCTTTCTTT
size: -; D: -; J: TRBJ1-1; V: TRBV4-2; length: 16; CDR3: CASSQGAKGEDTEAFF; DNA: TGTGCCAGCAGCCAAGGGGCCAAAGGCGAGGACACTGAAGCTTTCTTT
size: -; D: TRBD2; J: TRBJ2-5; V: TRBV12-3/TRBV12-4; length: 16; CDR3: CASRRTSGGPLETQYF; DNA: TGTGCCAGCAGAAGGACTAGCGGGGGGCCGTTGGAGACCCAGTACTTC
size: -; D: -; J: TRBJ2-5; V: TRBV27; length: 14; CDR3: CASSARTALGTQYF; DNA: TGTGCCAGCAGTGCAAGGACAGCCCTAGGGACCCAGTACTTC
size: -; D: -; J: TRBJ1-1; V: TRBV10-2; length: 13; CDR3: CASRMTVNTEAFF; DNA: TGCGCCAGCAGAATGACAGTGAACACTGAAGCTTTCTTT
size: -; D: -; J: TRBJ2-4; V: TRBV24-1; length: 15; CDR3: CATSDPRTGEDIQYF; DNA: TGTGCCACCAGTGATCCTCGAACAGGGGAGGACATTCAGTACTTC
size: -; D: -; J: TRBJ2-3; V: TRBV20-1; length: 17; CDR3: CSARRLQGNHSTDTQYF; DNA: TGCAGTGCCCGCCGATTACAGGGAAACCATAGCACAGATACGCAGTATTTT
size: -; D: TRBD2; J: TRBJ2-1; V: TRBV6-2/TRBV6-3; length: 15; CDR3: CASTAYGGGRNEQFF; DNA: TGTGCCAGCACCGCTTACGGCGGGGGGAGAAATGAGCAGTTCTTC
size: -; D: -; J: TRBJ2-7; V: TRBV12-3/TRBV12-4; length: 14; CDR3: CASNRAGTVDEQYF; DNA: TGTGCCAGCAACCGGGCAGGGACGGTGGACGAGCAGTACTTC
size: -; D: -; J: TRBJ1-2; V: TRBV4-3; length: 14; CDR3: CASSQGDYFGTQTF; DNA: TGCGCCAGCAGCCAAGGTGATTATTTCGGGACACAGACCTTC
size: -; D: TRBD2; J: TRBJ2-1; V: TRBV14; length: 14; CDR3: CASSPSSGGIEQFF; DNA: TGTGCCAGCAGCCCCTCGAGCGGGGGGATTGAGCAGTTCTTC
size: -; D: TRBD1; J: TRBJ1-2; V: TRBV27; length: 15; CDR3: CASSLRTGALYGYTF; DNA: TGTGCCAGCAGTCTCAGGACAGGGGCATTATATGGCTACACCTTC
size: -; D: -; J: TRBJ2-2; V: TRBV15; length: 13; CDR3: CATSTPGPGELFF; DNA: TGTGCCACCAGCACCCCGGGCCCCGGGGAGCTGTTTTTT
size: -; D: TRBD2; J: TRBJ2-1; V: TRBV20-1; length: 13; CDR3: CSGRRRGYNEQFF; DNA: TGCAGTGGAAGGAGGCGGGGGTACAATGAGCAGTTCTTC
size: -; D: -; J: TRBJ2-3; V: TRBV7-7; length: 14; CDR3: CASSEDSSTDTQYF; DNA: TGTGCTAGCAGCGAGGACAGCAGCACAGATACGCAGTATTTT
size: -; D: TRBD2; J: TRBJ2-3; V: TRBV12-3/TRBV12-4; length: 15; CDR3: CASSLGLANTDTQYF; DNA: TGTGCCAGCAGCCTCGGACTAGCAAACACAGATACGCAGTATTTT
size: -; D: -; J: TRBJ2-5; V: TRBV15; length: 17; CDR3: CATSRERPGGVQETQYF; DNA: TGTGCCACCAGCAGAGAGAGGCCTGGGGGAGTACAAGAGACCCAGTACTTC
size: -; D: -; J: TRBJ1-2; V: TRBV12-3/TRBV12-4; length: 14; CDR3: CASRIPGREGGYTF; DNA: TGTGCCAGCAGGATCCCGGGGCGCGAGGGTGGCTACACCTTC
size: -; D: -; J: TRBJ1-5; V: TRBV7-8; length: 16; CDR3: CASSLGSQVSNQPQHF; DNA: TGTGCCAGCAGCTTAGGGTCACAGGTTAGCAATCAGCCCCAGCATTTT
size: -; D: TRBD1; J: TRBJ1-2; V: TRBV3-1; length: 17; CDR3: CASSQNSDRGPNYGYTF; DNA: TGTGCCAGCAGCCAAAACTCCGACAGGGGCCCTAACTATGGCTACACCTTC
size: -; D: -; J: TRBJ1-2; V: TRBV5-6; length: 12; CDR3: CASSLVDGGYTF; DNA: TGTGCCAGCAGCTTGGTAGACGGTGGCTACACCTTC
size: -; D: -; J: TRBJ1-1; V: TRBV12-3/TRBV12-4; length: 13; CDR3: CASSFGKVTEAFF; DNA: TGTGCCAGCAGTTTTGGCAAGGTAACTGAAGCTTTCTTT
size: -; D: -; J: TRBJ2-7; V: TRBV29-1; length: 14; CDR3: CSATGSGSSYEQYF; DNA: TGCAGCGCCACCGGGTCAGGCAGCTCCTACGAGCAGTACTTC
size: once; D: TRBD2; J: TRBJ2-3; V: TRBV7-2; length: 19; CDR3: CASSLIGSGGSWGTDTQYF; DNA: TGTGCCAGCAGCTTAATCGGAAGCGGGGGGTCTTGGGGCACAGATACGCAGTATTTT
size: -; D: -; J: TRBJ1-1; V: TRBV29-1; length: 11; CDR3: CSVDGGTEAFF; DNA: TGCAGCGTTGACGGGGGCACTGAAGCTTTCTTT
size: -; D: -; J: TRBJ2-7; V: TRBV7-9; length: 14; CDR3: CASTSRGGSYEQYF; DNA: TGTGCCAGCACCTCGAGGGGGGGGTCCTACGAGCAGTACTTC
size: -; D: -; J: TRBJ2-2; V: TRBV3-1; length: 13; CDR3: CASSQVSTGELFF; DNA: TGTGCCAGCAGCCAAGTGAGCACCGGGGAGCTGTTTTTT
size: -; D: TRBD1; J: TRBJ1-1; V: TRBV11-2; length: 17; CDR3: CASSLVGGGGRSTEAFF; DNA: TGTGCCAGCAGCTTAGTAGGGGGCGGGGGGCGTAGCACTGAAGCTTTCTTT
size: -; D: -; J: TRBJ1-2; V: TRBV20-1; length: 12; CDR3: CSASDPGYGYTF; DNA: TGCAGTGCTAGCGACCCGGGCTATGGCTACACCTTC
size: -; D: TRBD1; J: TRBJ2-4; V: TRBV27; length: 21; CDR3: CASSSRTGGVGSRIAKNIQYF; DNA: TGTGCCAGCAGTTCCCGGACAGGGGGCGTCGGATCGAGAATAGCCAAAAACATTCAGTACTTC
size: -; D: TRBD1; J: TRBJ1-2; V: TRBV29-1; length: 13; CDR3: CSGTGGGSYGYTF; DNA: TGCAGCGGCACAGGGGGCGGTAGCTATGGCTACACCTTC
size: -; D: -; J: TRBJ2-7; V: TRBV15; length: 14; CDR3: CATSRENSPYEQYF; DNA: TGTGCCACCAGCAGAGAAAACAGTCCCTACGAGCAGTACTTC
size: -; D: -; J: TRBJ1-5; V: TRBV7-6; length: 13; CDR3: CASSLEARQPQHF; DNA: TGTGCCAGCAGCTTAGAAGCGAGACAGCCCCAGCATTTT
size: -; D: -; J: TRBJ1-5; V: TRBV27; length: 13; CDR3: CASSLRDNQPQHF; DNA: TGTGCCAGCAGTTTACGAGATAATCAGCCCCAGCATTTT
size: once; D: -; J: TRBJ2-5; V: TRBV19; length: 14; CDR3: CASSTRQYQETQYF; DNA: TGTGCCAGTAGTACGCGACAATATCAAGAGACCCAGTACTTC
size: few; D: -; J: TRBJ2-3; V: TRBV3-1; length: 15; CDR3: CASSQDSGGTDTQYF; DNA: TGTGCCAGCAGCCAAGATTCCGGCGGCACAGATACGCAGTATTTT
size: -; D: -; J: TRBJ2-3; V: TRBV29-1; length: 15; CDR3: CSVEVPGPSTDTQYF; DNA: TGCAGCGTTGAAGTGCCAGGCCCTAGCACAGATACGCAGTATTTT
size: -; D: -; J: TRBJ2-5; V: TRBV3-1; length: 15; CDR3: CASSQVVQRGETQYF; DNA: TGTGCCAGCAGCCAAGTCGTACAGCGTGGGGAGACCCAGTACTTC
size: -; D: -; J: TRBJ2-7; V: TRBV27; length: 13; CDR3: CASSLSWGAEQYF; DNA: TGTGCCAGCAGTTTATCGTGGGGGGCAGAGCAGTACTTC
size: few; D: -; J: TRBJ2-5; V: TRBV5-6; length: 14; CDR3: CASSLGGDRETQYF; DNA: TGTGCCAGCAGCTTGGGCGGGGATCGAGAGACCCAGTACTTC
size: -; D: -; J: TRBJ2-7; V: TRBV6-1; length: 13; CDR3: CASSPQPTYEQYF; DNA: TGTGCCAGCAGCCCACAGCCGACCTACGAGCAGTACTTC
size: -; D: -; J: TRBJ2-1; V: TRBV27; length: 15; CDR3: CASSLVTTVPNEQFF; DNA: TGTGCCAGCAGTTTAGTGACGACAGTTCCAAATGAGCAGTTCTTC
size: -; D: -; J: TRBJ2-3; V: TRBV4-1; length: 16; CDR3: CASSLRQASSTDTQYF; DNA: TGCGCCAGCAGCCTTCGACAGGCCTCTAGCACAGATACGCAGTATTTT
size: -; D: -; J: TRBJ2-1; V: TRBV29-1; length: 17; CDR3: CSVEEVGGSSSYNEQFF; DNA: TGCAGCGTTGAAGAGGTGGGAGGCAGTAGCTCCTACAATGAGCAGTTCTTC
size: -; D: -; J: TRBJ2-1; V: TRBV12-3/TRBV12-4; length: 13; CDR3: CASSLVGYNEQFF; DNA: TGTGCCAGCAGTTTAGTTGGTTACAATGAGCAGTTCTTC
size: -; D: -; J: TRBJ2-5; V: TRBV15; length: 14; CDR3: CATSPRRGQETQYF; DNA: TGTGCCACCAGCCCCCGCAGAGGCCAAGAGACCCAGTACTTC
size: -; D: -; J: TRBJ2-5; V: TRBV20-1; length: 13; CDR3: CSARGGPTETQYF; DNA: TGCAGTGCTAGAGGGGGCCCGACGGAGACCCAGTACTTC
size: -; D: -; J: TRBJ1-3; V: TRBV3-1; length: 15; CDR3: CASSRDLGSGNTIYF; DNA: TGTGCCAGCAGCCGGGACCTGGGCTCTGGAAACACCATATATTTT
size: -; D: TRBD1; J: TRBJ2-3; V: TRBV7-6; length: 15; CDR3: CASSLGQGRTDTQYF; DNA: TGTGCCAGCAGCTTAGGACAGGGCCGCACAGATACGCAGTATTTT
size: -; D: -; J: TRBJ2-3; V: TRBV10-3; length: 13; CDR3: CAISESWGDTQYF; DNA: TGTGCCATCAGTGAGTCATGGGGGGATACGCAGTATTTT
size: -; D: -; J: TRBJ1-2; V: TRBV7-9; length: 13; CDR3: CASSPNPNYGYTF; DNA: TGTGCCAGCAGCCCGAATCCAAACTATGGCTACACCTTC
size: -; D: TRBD1; J: TRBJ2-7; V: TRBV29-1; length: 12; CDR3: CSAQTGGYEQYF; DNA: TGCAGCGCCCAGACAGGGGGCTACGAGCAGTACTTC
size: -; D: -; J: TRBJ1-2; V: TRBV9; length: 14; CDR3: CASSAFGRNYGYTF; DNA: TGTGCCAGCAGCGCGTTTGGGAGAAACTATGGCTACACCTTC
size: -; D: TRBD1; J: TRBJ2-7; V: TRBV19; length: 13; CDR3: CASSMGQDYEQYF; DNA: TGTGCCAGTAGTATGGGACAGGACTACGAGCAGTACTTC